This T cell receptor (beta chain) derives from a study of identical twins. This CDR3 comprises 14 residues. CDR1 SGHTA and CDR2 FQGTGA come from the germline V gene. Between the trimmed V and J ends, which lost 5 bases and 3 bases, there was a span of 14 bases. MiXCR was run by TCRdb on the 5' RACE reads, yielding one entry per CDR3 protein. The repertoire has under 500,000 distinct CDR3 sequences, approximately 14% of them found once; the top ten carry approximately 0.98%. These same data were also listed under a study on yellow fever vaccine responses in identical twins.

The chain has TRBV7-3 and TRBJ2-7; D gene unclear. Sample: CD4+ T cells sorted from blood. The TCR originated in a woman under 30 in good health. DNA for the CDR3: TGTGCCAGCAGCCCGGCAGTTGGCCTCTACGAGCAGTACTTC. It codes for CASSPAVGLYEQYF.